A selection of T cell receptor beta chains follows, all from one sample in a study of regulatory T cells in long-lasting Graves disease. TCRdb itself ran the multiplex PCR reads through MiXCR, one entry per CDR3 protein. The profile shows 250,000 to 300,000 distinct CDR3 sequences, 20% to 25% of them singletons. The starting material was peripheral blood mononuclear cells (PBMCs), obtained when the disease was refractory, from a patient treated with antithyroid drugs. The origin of the receptors is a female donor with Graves disease. Each CDR3 is given without its conserved first and last residue. Each record gives: CDR3 length, V gene, J gene, CDR3 protein.

>11|TRBV30|TRBJ1-6
AWSAHYNSPLH
>12|TRBV7-9|TRBJ2-1
ASDGTSVYNEQF
>14|TRBV7-9|TRBJ2-7
ASSLVPGQGVYEQY
>13|TRBV5-1|TRBJ1-1
ASSPQTGGGTEAF
>15|TRBV24-1|TRBJ2-2
ANWTSGSLGGTGELF
>12|TRBV3-1|TRBJ2-5
ASSPTSGQETQY
>12|TRBV20-1|TRBJ2-7
SVSPQGPAYEQY
>13|TRBV10-3|TRBJ2-2
AIAGGGSNTGELF
>14|TRBV18|TRBJ2-3
ASSRETGGARDTQY
>11|TRBV28|TRBJ1-6
ASSPADNSPLH
>11|TRBV6-1|TRBJ2-7
ASGTGFSYEQY
>13|TRBV7-2|TRBJ1-4
ASSLLPRGYEKLF
>11|TRBV29-1|TRBJ1-1
SVEDGQNTEAF
>15|TRBV6-1|TRBJ1-5
ASSLFPRGRLDQPQH
>15|TRBV15|TRBJ2-7
ATSRGSVPGNSYEQY
>11|TRBV29-1|TRBJ1-5
SVALDSNQPQH
>14|TRBV13|TRBJ2-5
ASSLSSVAGQETQY
>11|TRBV7-2|TRBJ2-2
ASSLPDAGELF
>10|TRBV20-1|TRBJ2-5
SASILAETQY
>14|TRBV19|TRBJ2-1
ASSKVAGNPYNEQF
>13|TRBV29-1|TRBJ2-7
SVVGSGLAAYEQY
>11|TRBV4-3|TRBJ1-1
ASSQRGYTEAF
>12|TRBV6-1|TRBJ2-6
ASSSPLGANVLT
>13|TRBV6-1|TRBJ1-1
ASRSRQGWNTEAF
>12|TRBV30|TRBJ1-5
AWSTVYSNQPQH
>11|TRBV5-6|TRBJ2-5
ASSLVLRETQY
>13|TRBV7-2|TRBJ2-7
ASSQGAGGHYEQY
>11|TRBV30|TRBJ1-2
AWIQTGVYGYT
>11|TRBV20-1|TRBJ2-7
SFWAARTYEQY
>13|TRBV7-2|TRBJ2-7
ASSLAGTGSYEQY
>17|TRBV28|TRBJ2-4
ASSRAGTSGPLAKNIQY
>14|TRBV6-5|TRBJ1-1
ASSYSRGLGNTEAF
>11|TRBV25-1|TRBJ1-2
ASFNETSWQYT
>11|TRBV28|TRBJ2-2
AAGGSNTGELF
>12|TRBV3-1|TRBJ1-2
ASSHPTGNYGYT
>11|TRBV10-3|TRBJ1-1
AISGGQTTKAF
>13|TRBV6-5|TRBJ2-4
ASSYSGQGADIQY
>10|TRBV7-8|TRBJ2-5
ASTYSQETQY
>13|TRBV27|TRBJ2-7
ASSLKSDLSYEQY
>12|TRBV15|TRBJ2-1
ATAGTASYNEQF
>11|TRBV29-1|TRBJ2-5
SVLGQGLETQY
>12|TRBV30|TRBJ1-2
AWSVRQGYYGYT